The T cell receptor beta chain under discussion was sequenced for a study of persistence of HIV-infected CD4 T cells (dated by TCRdb to between 2020 and 2021). General notes on the study: Participants had been on suppressive ART for a median of 8 years. Peripheral blood samples of up to roughly 180 mL were collected at multiple time points, except for a couple of participants, who underwent leukapheresis at a single time point. The clonality of all cells in each sorted population was assessed by TCRbeta sequencing, whereas the clonality of infected cells was assessed by proviral sequencing. The study isolated CMV- and HIV-1 Gag-responding CD4+ T cells from ART-treated individuals to examine antigen-driven clonal expansion of HIV-1-infected cells. The TCR cluster analysis across participants included 8 or 9 participants for CMV and over 5 participants for Gag. Anti-CD3/anti-CD28 stimulation activated a higher proportion of cells, with a lower memory fraction, than antigen stimulation. Findings and caveats that apply to the study as a whole: Bulk TCR analyses could not be limited to the rare CMV-responding cells that actually contained HIV-1 proviruses. A correlation was observed between TCR oligoclonality and proviral oligoclonality within the same sorted populations. Antigen-responding cells were enriched for expanded CDR3beta sequences that were degenerate, which suggests that CD4+ responses to CMV and Gag underwent convergent selection. Only a small number of individuals took part in the study, and the range of antigens tested was limited. Significantly lower TCRbeta richness was observed in CMV- and Gag-responding cells than in anti-CD3/anti-CD28-responding cells, and higher oligoclonality was observed in CMV-responding cells than in CD3/CD28-stimulated and Gag-responding cells.

In regard to this clone: Its antigen has not been determined. The record has no base qualities; no much larger clone is one base away.

The immunoSEQ hsTCRB assay version 4 in survey mode was used to sequence TCRbeta repertoires from genomic DNA. Genomic DNA was diluted to 7.5 to 10 ng/uL, and up to about 1 ug per sample was used for TCRbeta sequencing. The authors' pipeline ran thus. TCRbeta data were analyzed in ImmunoSeq Analyzer 3.0, with diversity computed on productive nucleotide rearrangements. The improved Chao index was used to estimate lower-bound TCR diversity, and the Gini coefficient was used to estimate clonality using the Immunarch R package. When different nucleotide rearrangements encoded the same CDR3beta amino acid sequence, each rearrangement was treated as a distinct clonotype. Differential abundance analysis found TCRbeta sequences that were significantly enriched in antigen-responding cells compared with anti-CD3/anti-CD28-activated cells. GLIPH2 grouped TCRs by predicted peptide-MHC specificity, both within each participant and across combined participant data sets. Entries here come from immuneACCESS through TCRdb and include only in-frame sequences with V and J called. Some clones fail to appear in such tables; in the studies checked, an unresolved V gene covers under half of the shortfall, and the cause of the remainder is unknown. V and J calls plus clone size are reproduced from that table; the DNA served to infer D and trimming. In this sample the table shows 35,000 to 40,000 clones, over 80% of which occur a single time. Roughly 1.3% of the sample is taken by the ten largest.

The meaning of the sample's treatment or condition label: suppressive antiretroviral therapy. As a nonspecific positive control representing the CD4+ T cell repertoire, the cells were stimulated with anti-CD3/anti-CD28 magnetic beads. CD4+ T cells that responded were sorted based on upregulation of both CD40 ligand and CD69. Participants were HIV-1-infected adults who started suppressive ART during chronic infection. Participants had undetectable plasma HIV-1 RNA below 50 copies/mL for at least 4 years. To be included, a participant needed positive CMV serology and a CD4+ T cell count above 400 cells/uL. Before stimulation, PBMCs were isolated using density centrifugation and then depleted of CD8+ T cells. CD8-depleted PBMCs were stimulated for 18 hours with anti-CD28/CD49d costimulation, CD40-blocking antibody and enfuvirtide to prevent new infections. Cell sorting was done on a Beckman Coulter MoFlo Legacy or XDP sorter, and dead cells were excluded with propidium iodide. The QIAamp DNA Mini Kit was used for genomic DNA extraction from samples above one million cells, and the Quick-DNA Microprep Kit was used otherwise.

The CDR1 and CDR2 encoded by the germline V gene (reference sequence) are GTSNPN and SVGIG. There are 17 amino acids in the CDR3, from cysteine to phenylalanine inclusive. Here the CDR3 DNA is all that survives: 51 bases in frame from base 1. The germline ends are 13 bases apart after V is trimmed by 1 base and J by 0 bases. The sequence was obtained from an adult man with HIV who was CMV-seropositive. This specimen consisted of CD4+ T cells sorted from PBMCs after 18-hour stimulation, obtained from a patient who received antiretroviral therapy. In the paper's terms, the cell subset or site label means: CD40L+CD69+ CD4 T cells responding to anti-CD3/anti-CD28 beads, representing the overall repertoire. The rearrangement joined TRBV30 to TRBJ1-6; TRBD1 could be the D gene, as 6 bases match. The CDR3 loop reads CAWSDQGRSSYNSPLHF. The nucleotide sequence reads as follows: TGTGCCTGGAGTGACCAGGGGCGTAGCTCCTATAATTCACCCCTCCACTTT.